The following is a T cell receptor beta chain sequence with its context. Participants spanned ages about 18 to 100 years and resided in about 24 US areas. Generated by immunoSEQ multiplex PCR, the TCRdb table keeps only in-frame clones and is missing some. The data show about 380,000 clones, approximately 89% seen once. The data were taken from a study of blood T cell repertoires in COVID-19. Across the whole study: Acute-phase and convalescent COVID-19 samples originated in the United States, Italy and Spain. Nucleic acid was either cDNA or gDNA, and it came from T cells, B-cell-depleted T cells, or PBMCs.

The CDR3 runs 17 residues. The junction had 14 bases not matched to a gene; V was cut back by 4 bases and J by 5 bases. Germline CDR1 reads SGHNT; CDR2 reads YENEEA. Sequencing used PBMCs or T cells enriched from blood (not recorded which). J is TRBJ1-5 and V is TRBV11-3; 7 positions match TRBD1. This clonotype was sampled from a man aged 25 to 40 who had recovered from COVID-19. In DNA, the CDR3 is TGTGCCAGCAGCTCCAGCCCTACACAGGGGTACTATCAGCCCCAGCATTTT. Encoded protein: CASSSSPTQGYYQPQHF.